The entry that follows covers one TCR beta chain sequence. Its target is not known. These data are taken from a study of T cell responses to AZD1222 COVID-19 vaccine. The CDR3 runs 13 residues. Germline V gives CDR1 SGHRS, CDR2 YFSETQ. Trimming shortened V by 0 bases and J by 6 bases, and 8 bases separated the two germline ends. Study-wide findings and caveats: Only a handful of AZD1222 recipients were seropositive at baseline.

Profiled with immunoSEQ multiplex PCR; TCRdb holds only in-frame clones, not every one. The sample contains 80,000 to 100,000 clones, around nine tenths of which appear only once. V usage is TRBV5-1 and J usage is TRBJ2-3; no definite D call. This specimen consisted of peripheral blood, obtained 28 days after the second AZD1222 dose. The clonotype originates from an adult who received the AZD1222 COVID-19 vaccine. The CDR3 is CASSLEGSDTQYF. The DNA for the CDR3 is TGCGCCAGCAGCTTGGAGGGCTCGGATACGCAGTATTTT.